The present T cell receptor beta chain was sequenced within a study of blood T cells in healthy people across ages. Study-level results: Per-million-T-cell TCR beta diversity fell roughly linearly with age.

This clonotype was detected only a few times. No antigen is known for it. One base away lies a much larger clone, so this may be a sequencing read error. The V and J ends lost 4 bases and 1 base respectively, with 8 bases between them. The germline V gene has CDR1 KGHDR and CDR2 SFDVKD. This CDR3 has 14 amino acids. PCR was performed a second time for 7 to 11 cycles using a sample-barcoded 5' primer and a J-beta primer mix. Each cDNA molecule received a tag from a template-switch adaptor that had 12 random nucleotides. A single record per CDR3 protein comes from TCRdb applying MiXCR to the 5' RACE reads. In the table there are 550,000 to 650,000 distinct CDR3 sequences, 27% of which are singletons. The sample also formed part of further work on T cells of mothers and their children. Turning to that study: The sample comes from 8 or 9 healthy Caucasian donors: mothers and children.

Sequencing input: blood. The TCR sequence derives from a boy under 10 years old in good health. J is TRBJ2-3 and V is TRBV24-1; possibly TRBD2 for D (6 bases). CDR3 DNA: TGTGCCACCAGTGACTCTAGCGGCACAGATACGCAGTATTTT. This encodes CATSDSSGTDTQYF.